Shown below are 31 T cell receptor beta chains from a single sample sequenced in a study of beta chain features in type 1 diabetes. The isolated RNA, all of it, was reverse transcribed, so expressed TCRB transcripts were what got sequenced. The assay was immunoSEQ multiplex PCR, and TCRdb's table has in-frame clones only and misses some. The repertoire holds approximately 70,000 clones, with around 49% as singletons. Study outcomes and limitations: Researchers report that Type 1 diabetes patients had moderately but significantly shorter TCRB CDR3s across all four CD4+ subsets.

No antigen has been identified for these receptors. The sample was central memory CD4+ T cells from blood. Source of these receptors: a man aged 25 to 40 with type 1 diabetes.

This chain connects TRBV5-1 to TRBJ2-1; 7 positions agree with TRBD1. There are 14 residues in the CDR3. Per the germline V gene, CDR1 is SGHRS and CDR2 is YFSETQ. The junction had 5 bases not matched to a gene; V was cut back by 4 bases and J by 4 bases. The CDR3 DNA reads TGCGCCAGCAGCACCGGACAGGAGTACAATGAGCAGTTCTTC. The encoded protein is CASSTGQEYNEQFF.

The chain links TRBV29-1 to TRBJ2-7; 9 nucleotides match TRBD2. The V segment lost 4 bases and the J segment 7 bases; nucleotides outside the gene matches: 8. The CDR3 contains 13 residues. CDR1 SQVTM and CDR2 ANQGSEA come from the germline V gene. The CDR3 is CSVVRLAGEEQYF. The DNA of the CDR3 is TGCAGCGTTGTCCGGTTAGCGGGAGAGGAGCAGTACTTC.

The chain has TRBV18 and TRBJ2-2, with a weak D call TRBD1 (6 bases). In germline, CDR1 is KGHSH, CDR2 LQKENI. V dropped 2 bases and J dropped 3 bases, with 13 bases sitting between them. This CDR3 has 16 residues. The CDR3 sequence is CASSPIQGADTGELFF. CDR3 bases: TGTGCCAGCTCACCAATACAGGGTGCGGACACCGGGGAGCTGTTTTTT.

The rearrangement uses TRBV20-1 and TRBJ1-1, with D unclear. Germline V gene data show CDR1 as DFQATT and CDR2 as SNEGSKA (reference sequence). This CDR3 has 10 residues. V lost 1 base and J 8 bases, leaving 5 bases between the germline ends. CDR3 bases: TGCAGTGCTAGAGCAGAAGAAGCTTTCTTT. Translated: CSARAEEAFF.

This clone was seen only once. The chain is built from TRBV25-1 and TRBJ2-7; TRBD2 agrees at 8 bases. The CDR3 runs to 16 residues. Germline-derived CDR1 and CDR2 are MGHDK and SYGVNS. The J segment lost 5 bases and the V segment lost 7 bases, leaving 16 bases of the junction unmatched. The DNA for the CDR3 is TGTGCCAGCACGATAGTGAGTTCAGCGGGAGCCCACGAGCAGTACTTC. Translation: CASTIVSSAGAHEQYF.

The V and J genes are TRBV7-6 and TRBJ1-3; D is uncertain. Trimming took off 0 bases at V and 3 bases at J, with 6 bases between the two ends. The CDR3 runs to 14 residues. The germline V gene has CDR1 SGHVS and CDR2 FNYEAQ. CDR3 sequence (DNA): TGTGCCAGCAGCTTAGCGCCGGTTGGAAACACCATATATTTT. This gives the protein CASSLAPVGNTIYF. Drawing the rest from reference TRBV7-6 and TRBJ1-3, the complete variable domain is GAGVSQSPRYKVTKRGQDVALRCDPISGHVSLYWYRQALGQGPEFLTYFNYEAQQDKSGLPNDRFSAERPEGSISTLTIQRTEQRDSAMYRCASSLAPVGNTIYFGEGSWLTVV.

This clone was detected only a few times. The rearrangement joins TRBV7-8 to TRBJ1-1; D gene uncertain. Trimming pared 2 bases from V and 4 bases from J, leaving 11 bases between. Per the germline V gene, CDR1 is SGHVS and CDR2 is FQNEAQ. This CDR3 contains 14 residues. CDR3 coding DNA: TGTGCCAGCAGCTTAAAGCGCGAGGGCACTGAAGCTTTCTTT. It codes for CASSLKREGTEAFF.

There are a few counts of this clone. CDR3 loop: CASSAGQQETQYF. In DNA form, the CDR3 reads TGTGCCAGCAGCGCGGGACAGCAAGAGACCCAGTACTTC. The V and J genes are TRBV7-2 and TRBJ2-5, with D tentatively TRBD1 (7 bases). This CDR3 has 13 amino acids. V lost 5 bases and J 2 bases, leaving 9 bases between the germline ends. Looked up from germline, CDR1 is SGHTA and CDR2 is FQGNSA.

The chain has TRBV2 and TRBJ2-7; D perhaps matches TRBD1 (6 bases). Per germline, CDR1 SNHLY and CDR2 FYNNEI. This CDR3 spans 12 amino acids. Trimming removed 7 bases from V and 10 bases from J, with 17 bases in between. DNA for the CDR3: TGTGCCAGCAAGGACAGCTCCTCCAGTCAGTACTTC. This translates into CASKDSSSSQYF.

The V call is TRBV27, the J call TRBJ2-5; 8 bases map to TRBD1. Germline CDR1 and CDR2: MNHEY and SMNVEV (reference sequence). V was pared by 4 bases and J by 3 bases, with 7 bases of the junction left unmatched. The CDR3 has 15 amino acids. CDR3 region: CASSSQGAGEETQYF. DNA of the CDR3: TGTGCCAGCAGTTCGCAGGGGGCAGGGGAAGAGACCCAGTACTTC.

This clone was seen a handful of times. The junction and the germline gene differ at one end; a read error may be behind it. V is TRBV5-1 and J is TRBJ2-4; 13 bases fit TRBD2. The CDR3 runs to 13 residues. CDR1 is SGHRS and CDR2 is YFSETQ in the germline V gene. Written as DNA, the CDR3 is TGCGCCAGCAGCATAGGACTAGCGGGAGAAAAACTCTTC. This translates into CASSIGLAGEKLF.

The chain uses TRBV9 and TRBJ2-5; 9 bases line up with TRBD2. The V and J ends lost 3 bases and 6 bases, in that order; junction bases with no gene match: 6. The CDR3 is 14 residues long. Germline-derived CDR1 and CDR2 are SGDLS and YYNGEE. In DNA form, the CDR3 reads TGTGCCAGCAGCGCCCCCGGGACTAGCCAGACCCAGTACTTC. This sequence encodes CASSAPGTSQTQYF.

This chain joins TRBV28 and TRBJ1-2; a weak D match, TRBD1 (6 bases). The length of the CDR3 is 13 residues. The V gene lost 7 bases and the J gene lost 7 bases, with 16 bases spanning the gap. CDR1 MDHEN and CDR2 SYDVKM come from the germline V gene. As DNA, the CDR3 is TGTGCCAGCACCCCACAGGGACGCGGTGGCTACACCTTC. Encoded protein: CASTPQGRGGYTF.

The sample holds a few counts of this clone. The chain uses TRBV5-1 and TRBJ2-2, with 7 bases lining up with TRBD1. The CDR3 totals 14 residues. Germline lookup yields CDR1 SGHRS and CDR2 YFSETQ. V gave up 7 bases and J gave up 0 bases; unmatched junction bases: 3. The CDR3 DNA follows: TGCGCCAGCCGGGACAGAGCGAACACCGGGGAGCTGTTTTTT. Residues: CASRDRANTGELFF.

The chain couples TRBV5-1 to TRBJ2-1; 11 positions match TRBD2. This CDR3 is built from 18 residues. V lost 2 bases and J lost 0; bases outside the gene matches: 7. From germline, CDR1 is SGHRS and CDR2 YFSETQ. For the CDR3, the DNA is TGCGCCAGCAGCTTCGCTAGCGGGGGGTTCAGCTCCTACAATGAGCAGTTCTTC. Protein product: CASSFASGGFSSYNEQFF. The whole variable domain, filled in from reference TRBV5-1 and TRBJ2-1, reads KAGVTQTPRYLIKTRGQQVTLSCSPISGHRSVSWYQQTPGQGLQFLFEYFSETQRNKGNFPGRFSGRQFSNSRSEMNVSTLELGDSALYLCASSFASGGFSSYNEQFFGPGTRLTVL.

The V and J genes are TRBV6-5 and TRBJ2-7; TRBD1 matches 11 bases. The CDR3 has 14 amino acids. Germline V CDR1 and CDR2: MNHEY, SVGAGI. V lost 6 bases and J lost 7; bases outside the gene matches: 8. The CDR3 DNA reads TGTGCCAGCAGACCGGGACAGGGGGTTAGGGAGCAGTACTTC. It is translated as CASRPGQGVREQYF.

The rearrangement uses TRBV5-6 and TRBJ2-1, with D tentatively TRBD1 (6 bases). Germline V gene data show CDR1 as SGHDT and CDR2 as YYEEEE. The length of the CDR3 is 15 residues. V shed 4 bases and J shed 6 bases, with 17 bases lying between them. CDR3: CASSPLGTNRNEQFF. The CDR3 region has the DNA TGTGCCAGCAGCCCCTTGGGGACAAACCGCAATGAGCAGTTCTTC.

This clone turned up a few times. V gene TRBV5-4 combines with J gene TRBJ2-7; TRBD2 might be the D (7 bases). CDR3 size: 15 residues. The germline V and J ends were trimmed by 2 bases and 3 bases, with 15 bases remaining between them. CDR1 and CDR2 (germline): SGHNT, YYREEE (reference sequence). The CDR3 loop reads CASSFVQGTIYEQYF. CDR3 coding DNA: TGTGCCAGCAGCTTCGTCCAGGGGACTATCTACGAGCAGTACTTC.

This chain links TRBV5-1 with TRBJ2-5, with 9 nucleotides matching TRBD2. The CDR3 spans 15 residues. From germline, CDR1 is SGHRS and CDR2 YFSETQ. V lost 2 bases to trimming and J lost 3 bases; unmatched junction nucleotides: 5. CDR3 sequence reads: CASSFRVAGEETQYF. Here the CDR3 DNA reads TGCGCCAGCAGCTTCAGGGTAGCGGGGGAAGAGACCCAGTACTTC.

V and J are TRBV4-1 and TRBJ2-2, with TRBD2 identical over 8 bases. The CDR3 consists of 18 residues. Germline CDR1 is MGHRA and CDR2 is YSYEKL. Germline trimming cut 0 bases from V and 5 bases from J; bases unmatched to any gene: 11. As DNA, the CDR3 is TGCGCCAGCAGCCAAGACTCATTGGCGGGAGGAGGAACCGGGGAGCTGTTTTTT. It specifies CASSQDSLAGGGTGELFF.

The rearrangement joins TRBV28 to TRBJ1-2, with 9 bases lining up with TRBD1. Germline-derived CDR1 and CDR2 are MDHEN and SYDVKM. This CDR3 contains 14 residues. The trim removed 7 bases at V and 4 bases at J, leaving 7 bases unmatched. CDR3 nucleotides: TGTGCCAGCACCTCAACAGGGGGCATCTATGGCTACACCTTC. It translates to CASTSTGGIYGYTF.

Only a few counts were recorded for this clone. This chain uses TRBV2 with TRBJ1-3; unclear D gene. V dropped 0 bases and J dropped 0 bases, with 3 bases sitting between them. CDR3 length: 14 residues. Germline loops: CDR1 SNHLY, CDR2 FYNNEI. The CDR3 region has the DNA TGTGCCAGCAGTGAAGCGAGCTCTGGAAACACCATATATTTT. As protein: CASSEASSGNTIYF.

The chain links TRBV6-5 to TRBJ1-5; a possible D gene is TRBD1 (6 bases). CDR3 length equals 15 residues. Trimming pared 4 bases from V and 0 bases from J, leaving 10 bases between. From germline, CDR1 is MNHEY and CDR2 SVGAGI. CDR3 in amino acids: CASSFDRNSNQPQHF. In DNA form, the CDR3 reads TGTGCCAGCAGTTTCGACAGGAATAGCAATCAGCCCCAGCATTTT.

The V and J genes are TRBV28 and TRBJ2-1; 9 bases fit TRBD2. Germline V lookup: CDR1 MDHEN, CDR2 SYDVKM. CDR3 size: 16 residues. V dropped 3 bases and J dropped 5; count of bases not matched to a gene: 8. CDR3 coding DNA: TGTGCCAGCAGTTTCCGGGCTAGCGGGATCGACAATGAGCAGTTCTTC. Translation: CASSFRASGIDNEQFF. Full variable domain (remainder filled in from reference TRBV28 and TRBJ2-1): DVKVTQSSRYLVKRTGEKVFLECVQDMDHENMFWYRQDPGLGLRLIYFSYDVKMKEKGDIPEGYSVSREKKERFSLILESASTNQTSMYLCASSFRASGIDNEQFFGPGTRLTVL.

This clone was counted only a few times. This chain joins TRBV6-1 and TRBJ1-5; D is unresolved. V lost 0 bases, J lost 4 bases, and 7 bases lay in between. CDR1 is MNHNS and CDR2 is SASEGT in the germline V gene. CDR3 length: 14 residues. The CDR3 nucleotides read TGTGCCAGCAGTGAAGCTGCACTGAATCAGCCCCAGCATTTT. Its translation is CASSEAALNQPQHF.

The chain couples TRBV5-1 to TRBJ2-3; 7 positions agree with TRBD2. The CDR3 is 13 amino acids. Germline V lookup: CDR1 SGHRS, CDR2 YFSETQ. The CDR3, as DNA: TGCGCTACAGGCAGGGAGGGAACAGATACGCAGTATTTT. It specifies CATGREGTDTQYF.

The rearrangement joins TRBV27 to TRBJ2-7; 9 bases match TRBD1. J gave up 4 bases and V 6 bases, and 13 bases lay outside the gene matches. This CDR3 spans 16 amino acids. In germline, CDR1 is MNHEY, CDR2 SMNVEV (reference sequence). The CDR3 sequence is CASSLIPGTGTYEQYF. CDR3 DNA sequence: TGTGCCAGCAGCCTGATCCCCGGGACAGGGACGTACGAGCAGTACTTC.

About this clone: The junction departs from the called germline gene at one end, perhaps through a read error. The chain carries TRBV7-7 and TRBJ2-3; D gene unclear. The CDR3 runs to 13 residues. CDR1 and CDR2 from the germline V gene are SSHAT and FNYEAQ (reference sequence). The CDR3 region is CASSSSHTDTQYF. The CDR3 nucleotides read TGTGCTAGCAGCTCCAGTCACACAGATACGCAGTATTTT.

The rearrangement uses TRBV6-1 and TRBJ2-3, with 10 bases that match TRBD1. The CDR3 contains 15 residues. The ends lost 7 bases at V and 4 bases at J; junction bases unmatched: 8. Germline V gene data show CDR1 as MNHNS and CDR2 as SASEGT. In nucleotides, the CDR3 is TGTGCCAGCAACCCGGACAGGGGGATTCCAGATACGCAGTATTTT. It translates to CASNPDRGIPDTQYF.

The gene calls are TRBV7-9 and TRBJ2-2; TRBD2 might be the D (5 bases). The CDR3 totals 15 residues. Trimming pared 3 bases from V and 1 base from J, leaving 9 bases between. The germline V gene has CDR1 SEHNR and CDR2 FQNEAQ (reference sequence). The CDR3 spells CASSFSGKNTGELFF. Here the CDR3 DNA reads TGTGCCAGCAGCTTTTCCGGGAAGAACACCGGGGAGCTGTTTTTT.

The gene calls are TRBV7-9 and TRBJ1-2; 7 nucleotides match TRBD1. Germline CDR1 is SEHNR and CDR2 is FQNEAQ (reference sequence). There are 17 residues in the CDR3. V dropped 0 bases and J dropped 4; count of bases not matched to a gene: 11. This chain's CDR3 is CASSLARGTVNLYGYTF. The CDR3 nucleotides are TGTGCCAGCAGCTTAGCGAGGGGGACAGTAAATCTCTATGGCTACACCTTC.